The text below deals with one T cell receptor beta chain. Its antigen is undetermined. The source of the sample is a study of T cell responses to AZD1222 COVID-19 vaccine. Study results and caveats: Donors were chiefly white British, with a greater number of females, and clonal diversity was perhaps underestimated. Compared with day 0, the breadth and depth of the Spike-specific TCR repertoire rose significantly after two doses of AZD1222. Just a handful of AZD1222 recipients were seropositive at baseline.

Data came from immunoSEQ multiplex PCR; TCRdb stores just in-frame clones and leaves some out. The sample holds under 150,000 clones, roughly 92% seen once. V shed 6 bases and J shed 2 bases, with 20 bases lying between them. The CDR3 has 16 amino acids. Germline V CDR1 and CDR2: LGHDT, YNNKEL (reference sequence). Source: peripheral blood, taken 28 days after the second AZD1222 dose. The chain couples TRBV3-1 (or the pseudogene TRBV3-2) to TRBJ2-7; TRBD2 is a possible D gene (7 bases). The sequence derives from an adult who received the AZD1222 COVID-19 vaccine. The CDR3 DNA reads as TGTGCCAGCAGTCCTGGGGGCGGGAGTTCCCCCTACGAGCAGTACTTC. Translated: CASSPGGGSSPYEQYF.